This TCR beta chain was obtained from a study of blood T cells in healthy people across ages. Across the whole study: Researchers report that template switching captured about one barcoded beta molecule per two T cells. Study-wide findings and caveats: The study lacked donor CMV status, which possibly confounded expanded clonotype changes.

As for this clonotype: Its antigen remains unknown.

Peripheral blood samples of 9 to 10 milliliters were drawn from each donor. Unmatched junction bases numbered 12, after V lost 6 bases and J lost 5 bases. This CDR3 has 15 residues. Then a second PCR, running roughly 7 to 11 cycles, was carried out with a sample-barcoded 5' primer and a J-beta primer mix. The template-switch adaptor was a 5' adaptor with 12 random nucleotides. It tagged each cDNA molecule. One entry per CDR3 protein, called by TCRdb with MiXCR from the 5' RACE reads. This sample carries over 1,300,000 distinct CDR3 sequences, roughly 64% of them seen once, and the ten largest clones take 5.5% to 8%.

Specimen: blood. The rearrangement uses TRBV12-3 or TRBV12-4 and TRBJ2-5; 7 nucleotides line up with TRBD2. This clonotype was obtained from a man between 18 and 29 years old in good health. The CDR3 spells CASSPLAVRGETQYF. The DNA for the CDR3 is TGTGCCAGCAGCCCGCTAGCGGTACGTGGGGAGACCCAGTACTTC.